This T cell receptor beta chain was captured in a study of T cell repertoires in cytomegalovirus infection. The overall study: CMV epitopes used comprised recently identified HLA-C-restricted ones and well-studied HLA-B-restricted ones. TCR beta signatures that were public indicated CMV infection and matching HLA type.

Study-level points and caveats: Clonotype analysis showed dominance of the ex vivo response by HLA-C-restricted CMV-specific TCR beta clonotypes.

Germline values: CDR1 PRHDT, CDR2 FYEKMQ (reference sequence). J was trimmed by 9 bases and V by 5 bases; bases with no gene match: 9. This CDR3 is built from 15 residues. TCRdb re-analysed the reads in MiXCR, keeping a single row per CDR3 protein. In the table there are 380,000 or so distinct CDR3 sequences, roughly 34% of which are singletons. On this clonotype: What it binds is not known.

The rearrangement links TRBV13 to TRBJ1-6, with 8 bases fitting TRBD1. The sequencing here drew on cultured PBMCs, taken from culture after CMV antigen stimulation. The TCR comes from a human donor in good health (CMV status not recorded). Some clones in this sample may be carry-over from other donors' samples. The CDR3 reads CASSPRTGPGSPLHF. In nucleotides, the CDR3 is TGTGCCAGCAGCCCAAGGACAGGGCCCGGTTCACCCCTCCACTTT.